The 5 T cell receptor beta chains below were found in one sample sequenced in a study of cytomegalovirus exposure and HLA in healthy donors. Primers for the PCR totalled 60 Vbeta and 13 Jbeta. TCRdb's table, derived via immunoSEQ multiplex PCR, lists solely in-frame clones and lacks some. The sample lists about 150,000 clones; roughly 79% were seen once. The specimen was PBMCs. These receptors came from a young man in good health and CMV-seronegative.

The gene calls are TRBV7-9 and TRBJ2-1; 7 nucleotides line up with TRBD1. This CDR3 is built from 16 residues. V lost 1 base and J lost 1; bases outside the gene matches: 4. Germline lookup yields CDR1 SEHNR and CDR2 FQNEAQ (reference sequence). In DNA form, the CDR3 reads TGTGCCAGCAGCTTAGGCCCAGGGGGTTCCTACAATGAGCAGTTCTTC. Translated, it gives CASSLGPGGSYNEQFF.

J is TRBJ1-2 and V is TRBV10-1; D may be TRBD1 (5 bases). This CDR3 region has 16 residues. Trimming took 3 bases from V and 0 from J, leaving 14 bases between them. Germline V lookup: CDR1 WNHNN, CDR2 SYGVQD (reference sequence). CDR3 DNA: TGCGCCAGCAGTGACAAAGCAGGGCTCACTAACTATGGCTACACCTTC. This encodes CASSDKAGLTNYGYTF.

This clone was counted once. V usage is TRBV7-2 and J usage is TRBJ2-5; no reliable D call. The CDR3 length is 12 residues. Trimming took off 3 bases at V and 4 bases at J, with 6 bases between the two ends. CDR1 is SGHTA and CDR2 is FQGNSA in the germline V gene. Here the CDR3 reads CASSFHGETQYF. Written as DNA, the CDR3 is TGTGCCAGCAGCTTCCACGGAGAGACCCAGTACTTC. The variable domain in full, with the rest retrieved from reference TRBV7-2 and TRBJ2-5, is GAGVSQSPSNKVTEKGKDVELRCDPISGHTALYWYRQSLGQGLEFLIYFQGNSAPDKSGLPSDRFSAERTGGSVSTLTIQRTQQEDSAVYLCASSFHGETQYFGPGTRLLVL.

The chain has TRBV2 and TRBJ1-4, with TRBD1 identical over 9 bases. After removal of 7 bases from V and 8 bases from J, the junction contained 11 bases not matched to a gene. Per the germline V gene, CDR1 is SNHLY and CDR2 is FYNNEI. CDR3 length: 15 residues. The CDR3 is CASIASRDRVEKLFF. The CDR3 nucleotides read TGTGCCAGCATCGCGAGCCGGGACAGGGTAGAAAAACTGTTTTTT.

This clone was recorded a few times. This chain joins TRBV6-6 and TRBJ1-1, with TRBD1 matching over 7 bases. The ends lost 6 bases at V and 4 bases at J; junction bases unmatched: 5. The CDR3 runs 13 residues. Germline CDR1 and CDR2: MNHNY and SVGAGI (reference sequence). This CDR3 reads CASRPTGSTEAFF. CDR3 DNA: TGTGCCAGCAGGCCGACAGGGAGCACTGAAGCTTTCTTT.